The 15 T cell receptor beta chains below come from one sample, sequenced in a study of beta chain features in type 1 diabetes. Study conclusions and caveats: People with Type 1 diabetes carried modestly yet significantly shorter TCRB CDR3s in all four CD4+ subsets.

TCRB transcripts that were expressed got sequenced, as all of the isolated RNA had been reverse transcribed. The repertoire was sequenced with immunoSEQ multiplex PCR; TCRdb's copy has only in-frame clones and lacks some. The table includes about 660,000 clones, about 14% detected once. No antigens are known for them. Sequences were obtained from naive CD4+ T cells from blood. The receptors originated from a man younger than 35 with type 1 diabetes.

The rearrangement links TRBV4-3 to TRBJ1-1; a weak D match, TRBD1 (5 bases). This CDR3 has 14 residues. CDR1 is LGHNA, CDR2 YSLEER, per germline. V was cut by 0 bases and J by 4 bases, with 9 bases left in between. The DNA for the CDR3 is TGCGCCAGCAGCCAAGATTGGCAGGGCACTGAAGCTTTCTTT. This codes for CASSQDWQGTEAFF.

This clone was observed a handful of times. The chain has TRBV2 and TRBJ2-3, with 8 bases fitting TRBD1. Germline V gives CDR1 SNHLY, CDR2 FYNNEI. The CDR3 has 14 residues. V shed 6 bases and J 5 bases; nucleotides not matched to a gene: 7. This chain's CDR3 is CASSQDRAEDTQYF. CDR3 DNA sequence: TGTGCCAGCAGCCAGGACAGGGCGGAAGATACGCAGTATTTT.

In its sample, this clone was seen a few times. The V gene is TRBV11-2, the J gene TRBJ2-3, with D tentatively TRBD2 (6 bases). CDR3 length equals 17 residues. The V end was cut by 7 bases, the J end by 1 base, with 21 bases between. Germline assignment: CDR1 SGHAT and CDR2 FQNNGV. The chain's CDR3 is CASISNWRGPRTDTQYF. The CDR3 DNA is TGTGCCAGCATCTCCAATTGGCGGGGCCCTCGCACAGATACGCAGTATTTT.

The V and J genes are TRBV30 and TRBJ2-6; D gene uncertain. The CDR3 runs to 14 residues. Trimming stripped 5 bases from V and 2 bases from J, with 10 bases between. From germline, CDR1 is GTSNPN and CDR2 SVGIG (reference sequence). CDR3 nucleotides: TGTGCCTGGGAGGTGATGGCTGGGGCCAACGTCCTGACTTTC. It yields the protein CAWEVMAGANVLTF.

This clone occurred many times. J is TRBJ2-6 and V is TRBV21-1; the D call in the table, TRBD1, was not verified against the DNA. TRBV21-1 is a pseudogene segment. This CDR3 region has 17 residues. This CDR3 reads CASTKGQGLPGANVLTF. In DNA, the CDR3 is TGTGCCAGCACCAAGGGACAGGGGCTTCCTGGGGCCAACGTCCTGACTTTC.

J is TRBJ2-7 and V is TRBV4-1, with D perhaps TRBD2 (6 bases). CDR3 length: 16 amino acids. Germline CDR1 reads MGHRA; CDR2 reads YSYEKL. V was clipped by 2 bases and J by 1 base, with 15 bases between them. CDR3 region: CASSQISGRESYEQYF. The CDR3 region has the DNA TGCGCCAGCAGCCAAATATCTGGACGGGAGTCCTACGAGCAGTACTTC.

This clone has only a few counts. The chain has TRBV28 and TRBJ1-2; D perhaps matches TRBD1 (5 bases). Between the trimmed V and J ends, which lost 4 bases and 4 bases, there was a span of 7 bases. This CDR3 has 12 amino acids. Germline CDR1 and CDR2: MDHEN and SYDVKM. The CDR3 region is CASSSTVYGYTF. As DNA, the CDR3 is TGTGCCAGCAGTTCGACAGTCTATGGCTACACCTTC.

This clone has a handful of counts. The rearrangement links TRBV4-1 to TRBJ1-2; D gene unclear. Germline lookup yields CDR1 MGHRA and CDR2 YSYEKL. The V end lost 1 base, the J end lost 0 bases, and 9 bases lay between the germline ends. The CDR3 spans 15 residues. The CDR3 sequence is CASSQGAVTNYGYTF. The CDR3 DNA follows: TGCGCCAGCAGCCAAGGAGCAGTTACTAACTATGGCTACACCTTC.

The chain employs TRBV30 and TRBJ2-3, with 7 bases fitting TRBD1. V shed 3 bases, J shed 0 bases, and the junction held 3 bases outside the gene matches. Germline loops: CDR1 GTSNPN, CDR2 SVGIG (reference sequence). This CDR3 has 14 residues. CDR3 amino acids: CAWRQGPSTDTQYF. The CDR3 DNA reads TGTGCCTGGAGACAGGGGCCAAGCACAGATACGCAGTATTTT.

This clone was found a few times. This chain joins TRBV4-1 and TRBJ2-7; D is undetermined. Trimming stripped 4 bases from V and 2 bases from J, with 12 bases between. CDR3 length: 14 amino acids. Per germline, CDR1 MGHRA and CDR2 YSYEKL. The DNA for the CDR3 is TGCGCCAGCAGCCCGAAGTCTTTGCCCTACGAGCAGTACTTC. Amino acids: CASSPKSLPYEQYF.

The rearrangement uses TRBV5-1 and TRBJ2-3; 7 positions match TRBD1. Looked up from germline, CDR1 is SGHRS and CDR2 is YFSETQ. With 7 bases clipped from V and 3 bases from J, the junction kept 8 bases outside the gene matches. CDR3 length: 14 amino acids. CDR3 bases: TGCGCCAGCGCCGGACAGGAGCCGACAGATACGCAGTATTTT. It specifies CASAGQEPTDTQYF.

This clone appeared a few times. This sequence joins TRBV28 and TRBJ2-7; possibly TRBD2 for D (6 bases). The CDR3 extends over 14 amino acids. Germline V gives CDR1 MDHEN, CDR2 SYDVKM. Trimming removed 8 bases at V and 2 bases at J, with 16 bases between. CDR3 bases: TGTGCCAGCCAGAATAGCGGAGCTACCTACGAGCAGTACTTC. This translates into CASQNSGATYEQYF.

This chain uses TRBV27 with TRBJ1-5; D not resolved. Germline V gives CDR1 MNHEY, CDR2 SMNVEV (reference sequence). Trimming took off 5 bases at V and 7 bases at J, with 15 bases between the two ends. CDR3 length equals 14 residues. The CDR3 is CASSPSYHGQPQHF. The CDR3 DNA sequence: TGTGCCAGCAGTCCCTCTTACCACGGGCAGCCCCAGCATTTT.

This clone was detected only a few times. The rearrangement joins TRBV5-6 to TRBJ1-3; no definite D call. V was cut by 0 bases and J by 9 bases, with 10 bases left in between. CDR3 size: 13 residues. Per germline, CDR1 SGHDT and CDR2 YYEEEE. CDR3 coding DNA: TGTGCCAGCAGCTTGGGGACCGCCGCCACCATATATTTT. Translating gives CASSLGTAATIYF. The whole variable domain, filled in from reference TRBV5-6 and TRBJ1-3, reads DAGVTQSPTHLIKTRGQQVTLRCSPKSGHDTVSWYQQALGQGPQFIFQYYEEEERQRGNFPDRFSGHQFPNYSSELNVNALLLGDSALYLCASSLGTAATIYFGEGSWLTVV.

The rearrangement links TRBV7-2 to TRBJ1-2; no definite D call. In germline, CDR1 is SGHTA, CDR2 FQGNSA. The CDR3 has 14 amino acids. Deletions cut 2 bases from V and 0 bases from J, with 7 bases between. The CDR3 region has the DNA TGTGCCAGCAGCTTATCCCAGACTAACTATGGCTACACCTTC. This translates into CASSLSQTNYGYTF. Supplemented by reference TRBV7-2 and TRBJ1-2, the full variable domain reads GAGVSQSPSNKVTEKGKDVELRCDPISGHTALYWYRQSLGQGLEFLIYFQGNSAPDKSGLPSDRFSAERTGGSVSTLTIQRTQQEDSAVYLCASSLSQTNYGYTFGSGTRLTVV.